This TCR beta chain emerged from a study of blood T cells in healthy people across ages. A second roughly 6 to 11 cycle PCR used barcoded and J-beta primers. In TCRdb, the 5' RACE reads were re-called with MiXCR into one record per CDR3 protein. The data show about 800,000 distinct CDR3 sequences, with approximately 25% seen just once and approximately 4% held by the top ten. Germline lookup yields CDR1 KGHSH and CDR2 LQKENI. This CDR3 contains 13 residues. V was pared by 7 bases and J by 5 bases, with 12 bases between. Findings and limits, study-wide: Since the PBMCs were unsorted, naive and antigen-experienced cells could not be conclusively compared.

A note on this clonotype: Its antigen is unidentified.

This sample was also put to use in a study of T cells of mothers and their children. That work states: Not a single persistent microchimeric T cell clone was detected.

The sequenced material came from blood. The V gene is TRBV18, the J gene TRBJ2-4; D unresolved. The source is a boy between 5 and 17 years old in good health. The CDR3 spells CASYVTDQNIQYF. The CDR3 DNA reads as TGTGCCAGCTATGTTACAGACCAAAACATTCAGTACTTC.